The 14 T cell receptor beta chains listed next were all sequenced from one sample in a study of T cell repertoires in cytomegalovirus infection. TCRdb fed the reads into MiXCR, producing one record per CDR3 protein. The sample holds 230,000 or so distinct CDR3 sequences, about a sixth seen once. Sequencing was done on a sample of CD8+ T cells from PBMCs. The receptors were sampled from a human donor in good health (CMV status not recorded). Some clones in this sample may be carry-over from other donors' samples.

The CDR3 region is CAITREAPMSYNEQFF. For the CDR3, the DNA is TGTGCCATCACCAGGGAGGCCCCTATGTCCTACAATGAGCAGTTCTTC. The chain combines TRBV10-3 with TRBJ2-1; perhaps TRBD2 as D (6 bases). V was clipped by 7 bases and J by 1 base, with 17 bases between them. Germline CDR1 and CDR2: ENHRY and SYGVKD. The CDR3 has 16 residues.

For this clonotype: This may stem from a read error, because a much larger clone lies one nucleotide away. V is TRBV28 and J is TRBJ2-7; the D is unclear. The CDR3 consists of 14 residues. Trimming removed 6 bases from V and 5 bases from J, with 17 bases in between. Germline lookup yields CDR1 MDHEN and CDR2 SYDVKM. The CDR3 nucleotides read TGTGCCAGCAGCCCCCTTGGAGTACCTAACGAGCAGTACTTC. This gives the protein CASSPLGVPNEQYF.

Only a few counts were recorded for this clonotype. The chain has TRBV7-3 and TRBJ2-1, with D possibly matching TRBD2 (5 bases). CDR3 length: 14 residues. Germline V gene sequence: CDR1 SGHTA, CDR2 FQGTGA. The V end lost 5 bases, the J end lost 8 bases, and 16 bases lay between the germline ends. The CDR3 region has the DNA TGTGCCAGCAGCCCCTCGGGGAGTTTGGATGAGCAGTTCTTC. Amino acid sequence: CASSPSGSLDEQFF. Filled out from reference TRBV7-3 and TRBJ2-1, the complete variable domain reads GAGVSQTPSNKVTEKGKYVELRCDPISGHTALYWYRQSLGQGPEFLIYFQGTGAADDSGLPNDRFFAVRPEGSVSTLKIQRTERGDSAVYLCASSPSGSLDEQFFGPGTRLTVL.

This clonotype was recorded many times. CDR3: CASSLGYGVGYTF. CDR3 sequence (DNA): TGTGCCAGCAGCTTAGGATATGGGGTTGGCTACACCTTC. This chain uses TRBV7-2 with TRBJ1-2; D gene ambiguous. CDR1 is SGHTA and CDR2 is FQGNSA in the germline V gene. The CDR3 is 13 residues long. V gave up 1 base and J gave up 7 bases, with 10 bases separating them.

The chain has TRBV14 and TRBJ1-3; D is unresolved. Trimming removed 4 bases at V and 0 bases at J, with 7 bases between. Germline-derived CDR1 and CDR2 are SGHDN and FVKESK. The CDR3 is 14 amino acids. The chain's CDR3 is CASSRRSSGNTIYF. Here the CDR3 DNA reads TGTGCCAGCAGCCGACGGAGCTCTGGAAACACCATATATTTT.

The table lists this clonotype with many counts. The rearrangement joins TRBV6-1 to TRBJ1-1, with 10 bases identical to TRBD1. V dropped 8 bases and J dropped 2; count of bases not matched to a gene: 8. The CDR3 is 15 amino acids. Germline lookup yields CDR1 MNHNS and CDR2 SASEGT. In DNA form, the CDR3 reads TGTGCCAGCGGCTGGACAGGGGGTTTTAACACTGAAGCTTTCTTT. Translating it yields CASGWTGGFNTEAFF.

This clonotype was counted ten times or more. V gene TRBV7-8 combines with J gene TRBJ2-7, with D tentatively TRBD1 or TRBD2 (7 bases each). CDR3 size: 17 residues. Trimming pared 5 bases from V and 0 bases from J, leaving 20 bases between. CDR1 and CDR2 (germline): SGHVS, FQNEAQ. CDR3 sequence: CASSPRGAGGVSYEQYF. The CDR3 DNA is TGTGCCAGCAGCCCAAGGGGAGCAGGGGGGGTCTCCTACGAGCAGTACTTC.

This clonotype was recorded once. J is TRBJ2-1 and V is TRBV7-3, with D tentatively TRBD2 (6 bases). Germline V CDR1 and CDR2: SGHTA, FQGTGA. CDR3 length: 16 residues. Trimming took off 3 bases at V and 2 bases at J, with 14 bases between the two ends. The DNA for the CDR3 is TGTGCCAGCAGCTTTCCCCGCGGGATTACCTACAATGAGCAGTTCTTC. Its protein product is CASSFPRGITYNEQFF. Full variable domain (outside the CDR3, taken from reference TRBV7-3 and TRBJ2-1): GAGVSQTPSNKVTEKGKYVELRCDPISGHTALYWYRQSLGQGPEFLIYFQGTGAADDSGLPNDRFFAVRPEGSVSTLKIQRTERGDSAVYLCASSFPRGITYNEQFFGPGTRLTVL.

The chain carries TRBV2 and TRBJ1-1; perhaps TRBD1 as D (5 bases). The CDR3 has 12 amino acids. The V end was cut by 10 bases, the J end by 0 bases, with 9 bases between. Germline V gene lookup returns CDR1 SNHLY and CDR2 FYNNEI. In nucleotides, the CDR3 is TGTGCCACCCCGGGGGTGAACACTGAAGCTTTCTTT. Translation gives CATPGVNTEAFF.

Ten or more counts support this clonotype. This chain uses TRBV7-2 with TRBJ1-1; no firm D call. Trimming shortened V by 4 bases and J by 4 bases, and 16 bases separated the two germline ends. Germline V gene data show CDR1 as SGHTA and CDR2 as FQGNSA. This CDR3 contains 15 residues. Here the CDR3 reads CASSSYERPGTEAFF. The CDR3 nucleotides are TGTGCCAGCAGCTCCTATGAGAGGCCAGGCACTGAAGCTTTCTTT.

This clonotype was picked up a small number of times. The CDR3 is CASSLGVHTEAFF. CDR3 in DNA: TGTGCCAGCAGCTTGGGGGTACACACTGAAGCTTTCTTT. J is TRBJ1-1 and V is TRBV7-9, with D perhaps matching TRBD1 (5 bases). V shed 3 bases and J shed 3 bases, with 8 bases lying between them. This CDR3 has 13 amino acids. The germline CDR1 and CDR2 sequences are SEHNR and FQNEAQ (reference sequence).

The V and J genes are TRBV7-9 and TRBJ1-6; D call uncertain. The CDR3 sequence is 15 residues long. V lost 3 bases, J lost 14 bases, and 20 bases lay in between. CDR1 and CDR2 from the germline V gene are SEHNR and FQNEAQ (reference sequence). The CDR3 DNA reads TGTGCCAGCAGCTTGGGTATGGGAGAAGGTAATGCCCTCCACTTT. Encoded protein: CASSLGMGEGNALHF.

The chain has TRBV12-3 or TRBV12-4 and TRBJ1-2, with 7 bases fitting TRBD1. The CDR3 runs 14 residues. Unmatched junction bases numbered 7, after V lost 6 bases and J lost 3 bases. This CDR3 is CASSWPGQYYGYTF. Written as DNA, the CDR3 is TGTGCCAGCAGCTGGCCGGGACAGTACTATGGCTACACCTTC.

The rearrangement uses TRBV27 and TRBJ2-3; D might be TRBD2 (5 bases). Germline CDR1 is MNHEY and CDR2 is SMNVEV (reference sequence). The CDR3 length is 16 residues. V was clipped by 0 bases and J by 2 bases, with 12 bases between them. The DNA of the CDR3 is TGTGCCAGCAGTTTATCCGGGATTTGGTCCACAGATACGCAGTATTTT. This translates into CASSLSGIWSTDTQYF.